This T cell receptor beta chain is drawn from a study of shared clonotypes between healthy human individuals. Study-wide results and limits: Tissues were not sampled, only blood, and their repertoires likely differ.

TCRdb's table, derived via immunoSEQ multiplex PCR, lists solely in-frame clones and lacks some. The table has millions of clones, 85% to 95% seen once. V was clipped by 5 bases and J by 1 base, with 14 bases between them. In germline, CDR1 is MNHEY, CDR2 SMNVEV (reference sequence). The CDR3 length is 15 residues. For this clone: Its antigen is not identified.

The chain is built from TRBV27 and TRBJ1-1; D is unresolved. The specimen was naive CD4+ T cells sorted from blood. Stated subset: CD45RA+ positively selected. This clonotype was sampled from a man aged 18 to 35 in good health. The DNA for the CDR3 is TGTGCCAGCAGTCCGGTACCCCGGGGGAACACTGAAGCTTTCTTT. Translating gives CASSPVPRGNTEAFF.